These 6 T cell receptor beta chains originate from one sample sequenced in a study of T-cell reconstitution after alpha-beta-depleted transplantation in children. Using unique molecular identifiers, the investigators prepared the TCRbeta library. TCRdb processed the PCR reads anew with MiXCR; each CDR3 protein has one entry. The sample has about 260,000 distinct CDR3 sequences, roughly 12% seen once. Sequenced material: peripheral blood, taken 180 days after TCRalphabeta/CD19-depleted stem cell transplant. These receptors were taken from a male patient between 2 and 10 years old who had a stem cell transplant for chronic granulomatous disease, so the T cells may come from the graft donor.

Concerning this clonotype: Since a much larger clone is just one base distant, this may be a read error. The V call is TRBV6-2 or TRBV6-3, the J call TRBJ2-7; D gene uncertain. The germline V gene has CDR1 MNHEY and CDR2 SVGEGT. The ends were cut back, 6 bases at V and 5 bases at J, with 17 bases in the middle. The CDR3 is 14 amino acids. Written as DNA, the CDR3 is TGTGCCAGCAGCGCCGGGTCTAGTCCCCACGAGCAGTACTTC. Its translation is CASSAGSSPHEQYF.

Comments on this clonotype: A much larger clone lies one base from this, so it may be a read error. V gene TRBV5-6 combines with J gene TRBJ2-2; D ambiguous. This CDR3 comprises 14 residues. The germline gives CDR1 SGHDT, CDR2 YYEEEE. CDR3 nucleotides: TGTGCCAGGAGCTCCGGGCCGATGGGCGGGGAGCTGTTTTTT. Translated, it gives CARSSGPMGGELFF. The full variable domain, in which reference TRBV5-6 and TRBJ2-2 provide the parts outside the CDR3, is DAGVTQSPTHLIKTRGQQVTLRCSPKSGHDTVSWYQQALGQGPQFIFQYYEEEERQRGNFPDRFSGHQFPNYSSELNVNALLLGDSALYLCARSSGPMGGELFFGEGSRLTVL.

This clonotype was observed a handful of times. One end of the junction fails to match germline, which may point to a read error. V and J are TRBV20-1 and TRBJ1-6; D is perhaps TRBD1 (5 bases). CDR1 and CDR2 (germline): DFQATT, SNEGSKA (reference sequence). This CDR3 is built from 16 residues. In nucleotides, the CDR3 is TGCTGTGCTAGGGGAGGTCGGGCACCCTTTAATTCACCCCTCCACTTT. It is translated as CCARGGRAPFNSPLHF.

This clonotype has ten or more counts. The chain has TRBV20-1 and TRBJ2-5; D may match TRBD1 or TRBD2 (6 bases each). The CDR3 is 16 residues long. CDR1 and CDR2 from the germline V gene are DFQATT and SNEGSKA (reference sequence). The V end lost 6 bases, the J end lost 7 bases, and 27 bases lay between the germline ends. CDR3 sequence: CSADRLVFGGVVTQYF. The CDR3 DNA is TGCAGTGCCGACCGCCTTGTATTCGGGGGCGTAGTGACCCAGTACTTC.

The chain employs TRBV9 and TRBJ2-2; D is possibly TRBD1 or TRBD2 (5 bases each). The CDR3 has 19 residues. V gave up 4 bases and J gave up 7 bases, with 29 bases separating them. Germline V gene sequence: CDR1 SGDLS, CDR2 YYNGEE. CDR3 DNA sequence: TGTGCCAGCAGCCCAACCGACCCCGGGACCGAGATATTTATCGGGGAGCTGTTTTTT. Protein: CASSPTDPGTEIFIGELFF.

Concerning this clonotype: This may be a read error, as it is one base from a much larger clone. The chain is built from TRBV7-2 and TRBJ2-7; the D gene is possibly TRBD2 (5 bases). The CDR3 totals 15 residues. In germline, CDR1 is SGHTA, CDR2 FQGNSA. In nucleotides, the CDR3 is TGTGCCAGCGGCTTACGACCGGGATACTCCTACGAGCAGTACTTC. Translating it yields CASGLRPGYSYEQYF. The complete variable domain, with remaining parts taken from reference TRBV7-2 and TRBJ2-7, reads GAGVSQSPSNKVTEKGKDVELRCDPISGHTALYWYRQSLGQGLEFLIYFQGNSAPDKSGLPSDRFSAERTGGSVSTLTIQRTQQEDSAVYLCASGLRPGYSYEQYFGPGTRLTVT.